What follows are 20 T cell receptor beta chains derived from one specimen sequenced in a study of human T cells and chemical hapten exposure. Time point described: patch test 3, about 24 weeks after DPC sensitization. Treatment meaning: therapeutic diphenylcyclopropenone sensitization with weekly scalp DPC. TCRdb re-derived calls from the RACE reads in MiXCR, one entry per CDR3 protein. The profile shows about 190,000 distinct CDR3 sequences, roughly a quarter of them singletons. The sample consisted of whole blood, taken in connection with sensitization to the hapten diphenylcyclopropenone (DPC). The source of these receptors is a woman aged 40 to 49 with alopecia areata. Some clones in this sample may be carry-over from other donors' samples.

This sequence joins TRBV10-3 and TRBJ1-1; no clear D. Germline V gene data show CDR1 as ENHRY and CDR2 as SYGVKD. V was shortened by 6 bases and J by 1 base, with 9 bases between the two germline ends. This CDR3 comprises 13 residues. The CDR3 loop reads CAIREAGNTEAFF. CDR3 bases: TGTGCCATCAGGGAGGCGGGGAACACTGAAGCTTTCTTT.

This chain uses TRBV20-1 with TRBJ2-1; D gene ambiguous. V shed 3 bases and J shed 3 bases, with 9 bases lying between them. The CDR3 is 13 amino acids. Germline-derived CDR1 and CDR2 are DFQATT and SNEGSKA (reference sequence). The CDR3 DNA reads TGCAGTGCTAGCTTAGCCGGCTACAATGAGCAGTTCTTC. This codes for CSASLAGYNEQFF.

There are a few counts of this clonotype. The rearrangement joins TRBV28 to TRBJ2-5; a weak D match, TRBD1 (6 bases). Germline lookup yields CDR1 MDHEN and CDR2 SYDVKM. The CDR3 is made up of 15 amino acids. Trimming took off 5 bases at V and 1 base at J, with 14 bases between the two ends. The CDR3 nucleotides are TGTGCCAGCAGTCCCCAGGGCAGGGGCCAAGAGACCCAGTACTTC. It translates to CASSPQGRGQETQYF. Full variable domain (remainder filled in from reference TRBV28 and TRBJ2-5): DVKVTQSSRYLVKRTGEKVFLECVQDMDHENMFWYRQDPGLGLRLIYFSYDVKMKEKGDIPEGYSVSREKKERFSLILESASTNQTSMYLCASSPQGRGQETQYFGPGTRLLVL.

This chain joins TRBV4-3 and TRBJ2-3; TRBD1 matches 9 bases. CDR3 length: 15 amino acids. Per germline, CDR1 LGHNA and CDR2 YSLEER. Trimming took 2 bases from V and 3 from J; bases not matched to a gene: 3. The CDR3 nucleotides are TGCGCCAGCAGCCAAAGGGGACAGGGAACAGATACGCAGTATTTT. Translating it yields CASSQRGQGTDTQYF.

The rearrangement links TRBV7-2 to TRBJ2-7, with 8 positions matching TRBD1. J gave up 3 bases and V 5 bases, and 3 bases lay outside the gene matches. CDR3 size: 13 residues. The germline V gene has CDR1 SGHTA and CDR2 FQGNSA. CDR3 amino acids: CASSPQGGYEQYF. The CDR3 region has the DNA TGTGCCAGCAGCCCACAGGGGGGCTACGAGCAGTACTTC. Combining the CDR3 with reference TRBV7-2 and TRBJ2-7 gives the whole variable domain GAGVSQSPSNKVTEKGKDVELRCDPISGHTALYWYRQSLGQGLEFLIYFQGNSAPDKSGLPSDRFSAERTGGSVSTLTIQRTQQEDSAVYLCASSPQGGYEQYFGPGTRLTVT.

This chain joins TRBV12-3 or TRBV12-4 and TRBJ1-1; D ambiguous. This CDR3 contains 12 residues. Trimming stripped 1 base from V and 7 bases from J, with 7 bases between. The CDR3 reads CASSLEAFEAFF. The CDR3 DNA reads as TGTGCCAGCAGTTTAGAGGCGTTTGAAGCTTTCTTT.

Many counts were recorded for this clonotype. The J gene is TRBJ2-1, the V gene TRBV27; the match to TRBD2 covers 8 bases. The CDR3 length is 12 residues. Germline values: CDR1 MNHEY, CDR2 SMNVEV (reference sequence). With 2 bases clipped from V and 10 bases from J, the junction kept 1 base outside the gene matches. The CDR3 DNA reads TGTGCCAGCAGTTTAGCTAGCGGGGAGCAGTTCTTC. This translates into CASSLASGEQFF.

Here the CDR3 reads CATSGPGGYGYTF. The CDR3 DNA follows: TGTGCCACCAGTGGACCGGGGGGTTATGGCTACACCTTC. The chain couples TRBV24-1 to TRBJ1-2; weak D call: TRBD1 (5 bases). CDR3 size: 13 residues. V dropped 5 bases and J dropped 5 bases, with 11 bases sitting between them. Germline loops: CDR1 KGHDR, CDR2 SFDVKD.

This clonotype occurred a few times. The gene calls are TRBV7-2 and TRBJ1-6; D ambiguous. CDR1 and CDR2 (germline): SGHTA, FQGNSA. Trimming left V 5 bases short and J 9 bases short, with 8 bases between. The length of the CDR3 is 12 residues. The CDR3 nucleotides read TGTGCCAGCAGCCCCCGGGGTTCACCCCTCCACTTT. Protein: CASSPRGSPLHF.

This clonotype was seen a handful of times. This rearrangement joins TRBV7-2 to TRBJ2-1; 11 nucleotides agree with TRBD2. Germline CDR1 reads SGHTA; CDR2 reads FQGNSA. Germline trimming cut 1 base from V and 7 bases from J; bases unmatched to any gene: 3. CDR3 length: 15 residues. The CDR3 loop reads CASSLVAGGGNEQFF. CDR3 in DNA: TGTGCCAGCAGCTTAGTAGCGGGAGGGGGGAATGAGCAGTTCTTC.

This clonotype has just a few counts. CDR3 sequence reads: CASSLEQGDRYTF. The DNA for the CDR3 is TGTGCCAGCAGCTTAGAACAGGGTGATCGGTACACCTTC. V gene TRBV11-2 combines with J gene TRBJ1-2; D is possibly TRBD1 (6 bases). There are 13 residues in the CDR3. The germline gives CDR1 SGHAT, CDR2 FQNNGV. With 0 bases removed from V and 11 bases from J, the gap between germline ends came to 13 bases.

This clonotype occurred once. The rearrangement joins TRBV9 to TRBJ2-7, with a tentative D call TRBD1 (5 bases). The germline gives CDR1 SGDLS, CDR2 YYNGEE. The V gene lost 4 bases and the J gene lost 4 bases, with 18 bases spanning the gap. The CDR3 extends over 15 amino acids. For the CDR3, the DNA is TGTGCCAGCAGCCCATCATTGACAGTAGGTTACGAGCAGTACTTC. It is translated as CASSPSLTVGYEQYF.

On this clonotype: Since a much larger clone is just one base distant, this may be a read error. The CDR3 does not end in the conserved phenylalanine or tryptophan, so this is likely a read error. This chain uses TRBV11-2 with TRBJ1-2; D ambiguous. The CDR3 has 14 amino acids. The ends were cut back, 4 bases at V and 1 base at J, with 10 bases in the middle. The V gene's germline CDR1 is SGHAT and CDR2 FQNNGV. The CDR3 sequence is CASSSLLGNYGYTV. The CDR3 coding sequence is TGTGCCAGCAGCTCCCTTTTGGGTAACTATGGCTACACCGTC.

The chain is built from TRBV4-3 and TRBJ2-2, with D unresolved. In germline, CDR1 is LGHNA, CDR2 YSLEER. The CDR3 totals 15 residues. V was shortened by 2 bases and J by 6 bases, with 13 bases between the two germline ends. CDR3 coding DNA: TGCGCCAGCAGCCAACCCATAACCGGGTCCGGGGAGCTGTTTTTT. Residues: CASSQPITGSGELFF.

The chain uses TRBV30 and TRBJ1-3; 7 nucleotides match TRBD1. Germline CDR1 is GTSNPN and CDR2 is SVGIG (reference sequence). CDR3 length equals 14 residues. Unmatched junction bases numbered 9, after V lost 2 bases and J lost 8 bases. The CDR3 sequence: CAWSLSGTADTIYF. CDR3 in DNA: TGTGCCTGGAGTCTCTCGGGGACAGCGGACACCATATATTTT. The full variable domain, completed using reference TRBV30 and TRBJ1-3, is SQTIHQWPATLVQPVGSPLSLECTVEGTSNPNLYWYRQAAGRGLQLLFYSVGIGQISSEVPQNLSASRPQDRQFILSSKKLLLSDSGFYLCAWSLSGTADTIYFGEGSWLTVV.

This chain joins TRBV4-3 and TRBJ2-1; a possible D gene is TRBD2 (5 bases). CDR3 size: 18 residues. Looked up from germline, CDR1 is LGHNA and CDR2 is YSLEER. Trimming removed 0 bases at V and 0 bases at J, with 15 bases between. CDR3 protein: CASSQDPWAGLSYNEQFF. The DNA of the CDR3 is TGCGCCAGCAGCCAAGATCCCTGGGCGGGCCTCTCCTACAATGAGCAGTTCTTC.

This clonotype was counted a few times. This chain joins TRBV7-2 and TRBJ2-3; D unresolved. This CDR3 spans 12 amino acids. Trimming pared 5 bases from V and 8 bases from J, leaving 11 bases between. The germline V gene encodes CDR1 SGHTA and CDR2 FQGNSA. The CDR3 is CASSPTGFTQYF. The CDR3 DNA reads TGTGCCAGCAGCCCGACCGGTTTTACGCAGTATTTT. The complete variable domain, with remaining parts taken from reference TRBV7-2 and TRBJ2-3, reads GAGVSQSPSNKVTEKGKDVELRCDPISGHTALYWYRQSLGQGLEFLIYFQGNSAPDKSGLPSDRFSAERTGGSVSTLTIQRTQQEDSAVYLCASSPTGFTQYFGPGTRLTVL.

There are a few counts of this clonotype. The chain uses TRBV7-6 and TRBJ1-5, with D uncertain. The germline V gene encodes CDR1 SGHVS and CDR2 FNYEAQ. The V and J ends lost 3 bases and 6 bases respectively, with 12 bases between them. CDR3 length equals 14 residues. CDR3 loop: CASSLDGRRQPQHF. In DNA form, the CDR3 reads TGTGCCAGCAGCTTGGACGGAAGGCGTCAGCCCCAGCATTTT.

The V gene is TRBV7-2, the J gene TRBJ2-5; 7 bases map to TRBD1. The germline V gene has CDR1 SGHTA and CDR2 FQGNSA. V was pared by 6 bases and J by 1 base, with 2 bases of the junction left unmatched. The CDR3 loop spans 13 amino acids. CDR3 nucleotides: TGTGCCAGCAGGGACAGGAGCCAAGAGACCCAGTACTTC. Protein product: CASRDRSQETQYF.

The genes are TRBV3-1 and TRBJ1-1; D uncertain. V shed 4 bases and J shed 1 base, with 7 bases lying between them. CDR3 length: 13 residues. Germline lookup yields CDR1 LGHDT and CDR2 YNNKEL (reference sequence). The CDR3 sequence is CASSPQANTEAFF. Written as DNA, the CDR3 is TGTGCCAGCAGCCCCCAGGCGAACACTGAAGCTTTCTTT.